Below are 30 T cell receptor beta chains sequenced from a single sample in a study of human T cells and chemical hapten exposure. Time point: pre-sensitization, week 0. The treatment: therapeutic diphenylcyclopropenone sensitization with weekly scalp DPC. TCRdb re-called the RACE reads through MiXCR, storing one row per CDR3 protein. This sample carries around 92,000 distinct CDR3 sequences, 11% of them seen once, and the ten largest clones take 2.5% to 4%. Specimen: whole blood, collected in connection with sensitization to the hapten diphenylcyclopropenone (DPC). These receptors came from an older woman with alopecia areata. Some clones in this sample may be carry-over from other donors' samples.

Only a few counts were recorded for this clonotype. The chain carries TRBV5-1 and TRBJ2-2, with TRBD2 matching 11 bases. J was trimmed by 1 base and V by 4 bases; bases with no gene match: 3. From germline, CDR1 is SGHRS and CDR2 YFSETQ. The CDR3 totals 16 residues. For the CDR3, the DNA is TGCGCCAGCAGCGTTGGACTAGCGGGGAACACCGGGGAGCTGTTTTTT. Amino acids: CASSVGLAGNTGELFF.

This rearrangement joins TRBV3-1 to TRBJ2-2; 9 bases are shared with TRBD1. J lost 6 bases, V lost 0 bases, and 2 bases had no gene match. The length of the CDR3 is 15 residues. In germline, CDR1 is LGHDT, CDR2 YNNKEL (reference sequence). The CDR3 is CASSQETGGAGELFF. CDR3 nucleotides: TGTGCCAGCAGCCAAGAGACAGGGGGGGCCGGGGAGCTGTTTTTT. Using reference TRBV3-1 and TRBJ2-2 for the parts outside the CDR3, the full variable domain is DTAVSQTPKYLVTQMGNDKSIKCEQNLGHDTMYWYKQDSKKFLKIMFSYNNKELIINETVPNRFSPKSPDKAHLNLHINSLELGDSAVYFCASSQETGGAGELFFGEGSRLTVL.

This clonotype was counted many times. The rearrangement joins TRBV12-3 or TRBV12-4 to TRBJ1-6, with D possibly matching TRBD1 (5 bases). The V end lost 2 bases, the J end lost 8 bases, and 13 bases lay between the germline ends. This CDR3 comprises 15 residues. The CDR3 nucleotides are TGTGCCAGCAGTTTATGGGCAGGGATGGATTCACCCCTCCACTTT. Translation gives CASSLWAGMDSPLHF.

This clonotype was recorded many times. CDR3 region: CSVEVAGATYEQYF. The CDR3 nucleotides are TGCAGCGTTGAAGTGGCAGGGGCGACCTACGAGCAGTACTTC. The chain links TRBV29-1 to TRBJ2-7, with TRBD1 as a possible D gene (6 bases). The CDR3 runs to 14 residues. Trimming pared 1 base from V and 2 bases from J, leaving 12 bases between. Germline CDR1 reads SQVTM; CDR2 reads ANQGSEA.

A remark on this clonotype: Possible read error: a much larger clone is one base away. Since the CDR3 does not end with the conserved phenylalanine or tryptophan, this likely comes from a read error. This rearrangement joins TRBV20-1 to TRBJ2-1, with 11 positions matching TRBD1. Germline CDR1 is DFQATT and CDR2 is SNEGSKA (reference sequence). The CDR3 covers 16 residues. J lost 9 bases, V lost 6 bases, and 16 bases had no gene match. CDR3 in DNA: TGCAGTGCCGGAAGGCCGCCGGGACAGGGGGAGGGTGAGCAGTTCTAC. Translated, it gives CSAGRPPGQGEGEQFY.

This clonotype was counted ten times or more. This chain connects TRBV7-9 to TRBJ2-1, with D unclear. V lost 1 base to trimming and J lost 10 bases, with 8 bases between them. The germline gives CDR1 SEHNR, CDR2 FQNEAQ (reference sequence). CDR3 length equals 12 residues. The CDR3 protein is CASSLGVGEQFF. The CDR3 nucleotides are TGTGCCAGCAGCTTAGGGGTAGGAGAGCAGTTCTTC.

Many counts were recorded for this clonotype. The V and J genes are TRBV7-9 and TRBJ2-7, with D maybe TRBD2 (5 bases). V lost 5 bases to trimming and J lost 4 bases, with 15 bases between them. Germline CDR1 is SEHNR and CDR2 is FQNEAQ (reference sequence). The length of the CDR3 is 14 residues. The CDR3 region has the DNA TGTGCCAGCAGCACAATGGGAGACTGGTACGAGCAGTACTTC. Its translation: CASSTMGDWYEQYF.

This clonotype was observed at least ten times. The CDR3 protein is CSARGQRNTEAFF. In nucleotides, the CDR3 is TGCAGTGCTAGAGGACAGAGGAACACTGAAGCTTTCTTT. The rearrangement joins TRBV20-1 to TRBJ1-1; D is perhaps TRBD1 (5 bases). V gave up 1 base and J gave up 1 base, with 7 bases separating them. CDR3 length: 13 amino acids. In germline, CDR1 is DFQATT, CDR2 SNEGSKA (reference sequence).

About this clonotype: Being one base from a much bigger clone, this may be a read error. The chain has TRBV18 and TRBJ1-3, with D uncertain. The CDR3 is made up of 13 amino acids. Germline loops: CDR1 KGHSH, CDR2 LQKENI. V dropped 9 bases and J dropped 8 bases, with 17 bases sitting between them. The CDR3 DNA is TGTGCCAGTTCAACTGGGGAGAGATACACCATATATTTT. Translated: CASSTGERYTIYF. The complete variable domain, with remaining parts taken from reference TRBV18 and TRBJ1-3, reads NAGVMQNPRHLVRRRGQEARLRCSPMKGHSHVYWYRQLPEEGLKFMVYLQKENIIDESGMPKERFSAEFPKEGPSILRIQQVVRGDSAAYFCASSTGERYTIYFGEGSWLTVV.

This clonotype has ten or more counts. V and J are TRBV12-3 or TRBV12-4 and TRBJ1-2; D possibly corresponds to TRBD1 (5 bases). Trimming left V 6 bases short and J 7 bases short, with 18 bases between. This CDR3 has 14 amino acids. Written as DNA, the CDR3 is TGTGCCAGCAGGCTGGCTTCCAGGGAGGGTGGCTACACCTTC. As protein: CASRLASREGGYTF.

This clonotype has ten or more counts. V gene TRBV6-2 or TRBV6-3 combines with J gene TRBJ1-2, with TRBD1 matching 9 bases. CDR3 length equals 13 residues. The V gene's germline CDR1 is MNHEY and CDR2 SVGEGT. V lost 5 bases to trimming and J lost 8 bases; unmatched junction nucleotides: 6. Here the CDR3 DNA reads TGTGCCAGCAGTGACGGGACAGGGAGAGGCTACACCTTC. Protein sequence: CASSDGTGRGYTF.

Ten or more counts support this clonotype. V gene TRBV30 combines with J gene TRBJ2-7, with D perhaps matching TRBD1 (6 bases). This CDR3 contains 16 residues. CDR1 and CDR2 (germline): GTSNPN, SVGIG (reference sequence). The V gene lost 2 bases and the J gene lost 0 bases, with 17 bases spanning the gap. CDR3 sequence: CAWSPAGQYLSYEQYF. In DNA, the CDR3 is TGTGCCTGGAGTCCAGCCGGACAGTACCTCTCCTACGAGCAGTACTTC.

This clonotype has at least ten counts. The CDR3, as DNA: TGTGCCAGCAGCCAAGATGGGGGGTTCAGCAATCAGCCCCAGCATTTT. Its protein is CASSQDGGFSNQPQHF. J is TRBJ1-5 and V is TRBV14, with a tentative D call TRBD1 (5 bases). The CDR3 has 16 residues. Germline lookup yields CDR1 SGHDN and CDR2 FVKESK. Trimming stripped 0 bases from V and 1 base from J, with 10 bases between.

This clonotype has just a few counts. The V and J genes are TRBV7-2 and TRBJ2-3, with 8 bases matching TRBD2. Germline V gene lookup returns CDR1 SGHTA and CDR2 FQGNSA. The V gene end was trimmed by 2 bases and the J gene end by 4 bases; junction bases not matched to a gene: 14. This CDR3 comprises 18 residues. This CDR3 is CASSLRPGGPPSPDTQYF. Here the CDR3 DNA reads TGTGCCAGCAGCTTAAGACCGGGGGGGCCGCCATCTCCAGATACGCAGTATTTT.

This clonotype was counted only a few times. V usage is TRBV5-4 and J usage is TRBJ1-6, with D perhaps matching TRBD1 (5 bases). V was shortened by 4 bases and J by 4 bases, with 12 bases between the two germline ends. CDR1 is SGHNT, CDR2 YYREEE, per germline (reference sequence). The CDR3 is 15 residues long. The CDR3 reads CASSIGQSYNSPLHF. CDR3 nucleotide sequence: TGTGCCAGCAGCATCGGACAAAGTTATAATTCACCCCTCCACTTT.

This clonotype has at least ten counts. This chain connects TRBV7-9 to TRBJ2-2, with TRBD1 matching over 9 bases. Per the germline V gene, CDR1 is SEHNR and CDR2 is FQNEAQ (reference sequence). Losses at the gene ends were 11 bases for V and 3 bases for J; bases not matched to a gene: 13. The CDR3 consists of 16 residues. Written as DNA, the CDR3 is TGTGCCGGCCCGGAACAGGGGGCACTTGACACCGGGGAGCTGTTTTTT. The encoded protein is CAGPEQGALDTGELFF.

This clonotype was recorded a few times. The V call is TRBV7-9, the J call TRBJ2-1; D might be TRBD1 (6 bases). The germline CDR1 and CDR2 sequences are SEHNR and FQNEAQ (reference sequence). V was clipped by 4 bases and J by 0 bases, with 13 bases between them. The CDR3 has 16 residues. In DNA form, the CDR3 reads TGTGCCAGCAGCTCGATTAGGGGGAACTCCTACAATGAGCAGTTCTTC. Translating it yields CASSSIRGNSYNEQFF.

This sequence joins TRBV9 and TRBJ1-2, with D possibly TRBD1 on 5 matching bases. Trimming removed 3 bases from V and 0 bases from J, with 12 bases in between. CDR1 and CDR2 (germline): SGDLS, YYNGEE. This CDR3 is built from 15 residues. The CDR3 region is CASSGLQDTNYGYTF. CDR3 in DNA: TGTGCCAGCAGCGGATTACAGGATACTAACTATGGCTACACCTTC.

The chain carries TRBV27 and TRBJ2-5; 9 nucleotides align to TRBD1. Per germline, CDR1 MNHEY and CDR2 SMNVEV (reference sequence). Losses at the gene ends were 6 bases for V and 0 bases for J; bases not matched to a gene: 5. The CDR3 covers 15 residues. CDR3 in amino acids: CASSHDRGYQETQYF. The CDR3 bases are TGTGCCAGCAGCCATGACAGGGGGTACCAAGAGACCCAGTACTTC.

This clonotype appeared a few times. V and J are TRBV2 and TRBJ1-5, with D unclear. This CDR3 has 14 amino acids. The germline V and J ends were trimmed by 7 bases and 7 bases, with 17 bases remaining between them. Germline V CDR1 and CDR2: SNHLY, FYNNEI. The DNA for the CDR3 is TGTGCCAGCAACCGACAAGCAGGCAGCCAGCCCCAGCATTTT. Its protein is CASNRQAGSQPQHF.

This clonotype was seen a handful of times. The J gene is TRBJ1-3, the V gene TRBV18, with D perhaps matching TRBD1 (5 bases). Germline CDR1 is KGHSH and CDR2 is LQKENI. Trimming took 4 bases from V and 6 from J, leaving 22 bases between them. The length of the CDR3 is 17 residues. The CDR3 loop reads CASSLEGPRGTENTIYF. The CDR3 nucleotides are TGTGCCAGCTCACTCGAGGGACCCCGGGGGACTGAAAACACCATATATTTT.

This clonotype was seen ten or more times. The chain carries TRBV20-1 and TRBJ2-3, with D maybe TRBD2 (6 bases). Germline CDR1 reads DFQATT; CDR2 reads SNEGSKA (reference sequence). V was clipped by 6 bases and J by 0 bases, with 13 bases between them. CDR3 length: 14 amino acids. This chain's CDR3 is CSAVFAGSTDTQYF. The DNA for the CDR3 is TGCAGTGCGGTGTTCGCGGGAAGCACAGATACGCAGTATTTT.

The genes are TRBV20-1 and TRBJ2-3; D call uncertain. V lost 4 bases and J 6 bases, leaving 14 bases between the germline ends. The germline V gene encodes CDR1 DFQATT and CDR2 SNEGSKA (reference sequence). This CDR3 has 13 residues. CDR3 sequence: CSATIFFFDTQYF. The CDR3 coding sequence is TGCAGTGCTACCATCTTTTTTTTTGATACGCAGTATTTT.

This clonotype has at least ten counts. This chain connects TRBV9 to TRBJ2-2; D not resolved. The CDR3 runs 12 residues. Trimming shortened V by 3 bases and J by 3 bases, and 3 bases separated the two germline ends. The germline V gene encodes CDR1 SGDLS and CDR2 YYNGEE. Here the CDR3 reads CASSGDTGELFF. DNA for the CDR3: TGTGCCAGCAGCGGGGACACCGGGGAGCTGTTTTTT.

This clonotype was picked up many times. CDR3 in DNA: TGTGCCAGCAGCACTATACAGGGGAGGGGTAACTATGGCTACACCTTC. It yields the protein CASSTIQGRGNYGYTF. This chain joins TRBV6-5 and TRBJ1-2, with 7 bases fitting TRBD1. V shed 6 bases and J 1 base; nucleotides not matched to a gene: 11. The CDR3 totals 16 residues. The germline V gene encodes CDR1 MNHEY and CDR2 SVGAGI.

This clonotype was recorded a few times. The chain combines TRBV5-4 with TRBJ1-2; possible D gene TRBD1, 5 bases. V was shortened by 0 bases and J by 5 bases, with 14 bases between the two germline ends. Germline loops: CDR1 SGHNT, CDR2 YYREEE (reference sequence). The CDR3 sequence is 15 residues long. The CDR3 here is CASSLAGRWIYGYTF. The DNA of the CDR3 is TGTGCCAGCAGCTTGGCGGGACGGTGGATATATGGCTACACCTTC.

This clonotype turned up a few times. This sequence joins TRBV12-3 or TRBV12-4 and TRBJ2-2; TRBD2 agrees at 10 bases. Losses at the gene ends were 8 bases for V and 3 bases for J; bases not matched to a gene: 6. The CDR3 loop spans 15 amino acids. The CDR3 region has the DNA TGTGCCAGCCAGAGCGGGGGGGCTTACACCGGGGAGCTGTTTTTT. This sequence encodes CASQSGGAYTGELFF.

This clonotype showed up many times. The J gene is TRBJ1-2, the V gene TRBV19; 9 nucleotides line up with TRBD1. The V gene's germline CDR1 is LNHDA and CDR2 SQIVND (reference sequence). Trimming removed 4 bases from V and 8 bases from J; junction bases left unmatched: 5. The CDR3 consists of 13 residues. The chain's CDR3 is CASSKRTGDGYTF. DNA for the CDR3: TGTGCCAGTAGTAAACGGACAGGGGACGGCTACACCTTC.

This clonotype was observed many times. The chain couples TRBV12-3 or TRBV12-4 to TRBJ1-2; no clear D. This CDR3 has 12 amino acids. V shed 7 bases and J shed 8 bases, with 14 bases lying between them. CDR3 nucleotides: TGTGCCAGCACCTTGGAGCCAGGCGGCTACACCTTC. It translates to CASTLEPGGYTF.

This clonotype was recorded at least ten times. This sequence joins TRBV11-1 and TRBJ2-7, with 11 nucleotides matching TRBD1. V was pared by 8 bases and J by 3 bases, with 15 bases of the junction left unmatched. The CDR3 spans 17 residues. In germline, CDR1 is SGHAT, CDR2 FQDESV (reference sequence). The CDR3 bases are TGTGCCAGCGCCTGGACAGGGGGCGCGTTAAATTACTACGAGCAGTACTTC. Encoded protein: CASAWTGGALNYYEQYF.